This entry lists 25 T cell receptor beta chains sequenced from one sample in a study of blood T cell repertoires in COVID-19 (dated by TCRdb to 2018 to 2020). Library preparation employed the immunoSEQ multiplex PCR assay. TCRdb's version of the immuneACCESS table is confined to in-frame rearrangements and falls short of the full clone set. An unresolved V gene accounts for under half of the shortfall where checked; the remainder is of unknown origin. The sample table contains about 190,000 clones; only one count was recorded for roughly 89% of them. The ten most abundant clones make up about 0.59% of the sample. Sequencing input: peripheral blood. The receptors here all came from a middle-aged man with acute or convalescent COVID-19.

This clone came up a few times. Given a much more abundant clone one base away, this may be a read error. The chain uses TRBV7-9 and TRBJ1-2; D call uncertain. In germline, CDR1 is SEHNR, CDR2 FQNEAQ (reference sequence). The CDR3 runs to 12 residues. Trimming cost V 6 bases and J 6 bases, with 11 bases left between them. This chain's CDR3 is CASSLEMDGYTF. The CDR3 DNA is TGTGCCAGCAGTTTGGAGATGGATGGCTACACCTTC.

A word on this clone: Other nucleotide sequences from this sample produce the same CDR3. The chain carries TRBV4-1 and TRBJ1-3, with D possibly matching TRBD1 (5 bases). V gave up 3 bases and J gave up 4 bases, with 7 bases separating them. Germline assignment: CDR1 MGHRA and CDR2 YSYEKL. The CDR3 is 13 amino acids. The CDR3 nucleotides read TGCGCCAGCAGCCAGGGGCCGGGAAACACCATATATTTT. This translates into CASSQGPGNTIYF.

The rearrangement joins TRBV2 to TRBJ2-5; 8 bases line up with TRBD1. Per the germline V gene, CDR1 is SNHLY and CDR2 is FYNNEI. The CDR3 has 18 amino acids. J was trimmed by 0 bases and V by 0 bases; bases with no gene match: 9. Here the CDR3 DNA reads TGTGCCAGCAGTGAAGCGCTTCTCGGGACAGGCCACCAAGAGACCCAGTACTTC. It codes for CASSEALLGTGHQETQYF. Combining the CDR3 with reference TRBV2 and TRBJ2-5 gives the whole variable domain EPEVTQTPSHQVTQMGQEVILRCVPISNHLYFYWYRQILGQKVEFLVSFYNNEISEKSEIFDDQFSVERPDGSNFTLKIRSTKLEDSAMYFCASSEALLGTGHQETQYFGPGTRLLVL.

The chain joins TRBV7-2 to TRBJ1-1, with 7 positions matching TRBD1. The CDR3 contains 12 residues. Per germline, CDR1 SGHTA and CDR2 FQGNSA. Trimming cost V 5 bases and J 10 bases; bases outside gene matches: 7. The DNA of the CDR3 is TGTGCCAGCAGCCTCGACAGGGTGGGAGCTTTCTTT. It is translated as CASSLDRVGAFF. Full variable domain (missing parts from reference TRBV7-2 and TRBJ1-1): GAGVSQSPSNKVTEKGKDVELRCDPISGHTALYWYRQSLGQGLEFLIYFQGNSAPDKSGLPSDRFSAERTGGSVSTLTIQRTQQEDSAVYLCASSLDRVGAFFGQGTRLTVV.

For the CDR3, the DNA is TGTGCCGTGCTCGATTCCTACGCGAATGAGCAGTTCTTC. It translates to CAVLDSYANEQFF. The V and J genes are TRBV24-1 and TRBJ2-1; no definite D call. Trimming pared 12 bases from V and 7 bases from J, leaving 18 bases between. Germline loops: CDR1 KGHDR, CDR2 SFDVKD. The CDR3 covers 13 residues.

The CDR3 DNA is TGTGCCACCAGCAGAGGGGACAGGGTCTATGGCTACACCTTC. As protein: CATSRGDRVYGYTF. The chain employs TRBV15 and TRBJ1-2, with 9 positions matching TRBD1. The CDR3 is made up of 14 amino acids. V lost 1 base to trimming and J lost 4 bases; unmatched junction nucleotides: 1. The germline V gene has CDR1 LNHNV and CDR2 YYDKDF (reference sequence). Using reference TRBV15 and TRBJ1-2 for the parts outside the CDR3, the full variable domain is DAMVIQNPRYQVTQFGKPVTLSCSQTLNHNVMYWYQQKSSQAPKLLFHYYDKDFNNEADTPDNFQSRRPNTSFCFLDIRSPGLGDTAMYLCATSRGDRVYGYTFGSGTRLTVV.

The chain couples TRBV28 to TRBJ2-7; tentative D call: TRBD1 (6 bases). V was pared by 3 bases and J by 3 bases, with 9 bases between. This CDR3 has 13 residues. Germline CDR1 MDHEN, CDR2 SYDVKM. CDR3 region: CASSLGQGYEQYV. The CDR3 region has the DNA TGTGCCAGCAGTTTGGGACAAGGCTACGAGCAGTACGTC.

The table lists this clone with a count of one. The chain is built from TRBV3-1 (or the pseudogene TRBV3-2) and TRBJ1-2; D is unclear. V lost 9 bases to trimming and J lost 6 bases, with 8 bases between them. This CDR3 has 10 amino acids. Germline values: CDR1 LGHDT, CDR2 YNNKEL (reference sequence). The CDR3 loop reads CASIIDGYTF. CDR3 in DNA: TGTGCCAGTATAATAGATGGCTACACCTTC.

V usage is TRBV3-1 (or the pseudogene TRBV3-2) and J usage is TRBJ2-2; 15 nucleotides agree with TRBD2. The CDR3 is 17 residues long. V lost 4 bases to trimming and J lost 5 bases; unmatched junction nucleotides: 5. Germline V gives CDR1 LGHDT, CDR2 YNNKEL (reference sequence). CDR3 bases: TGTGCCAGCAGCCTTTTGGGACTAGCGGGAGGAACCGGGGAGCTGTTTTTT. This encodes CASSLLGLAGGTGELFF.

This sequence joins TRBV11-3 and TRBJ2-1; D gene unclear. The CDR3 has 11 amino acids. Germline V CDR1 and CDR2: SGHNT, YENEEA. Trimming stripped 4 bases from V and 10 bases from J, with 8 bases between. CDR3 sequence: CASSSRTEQFF. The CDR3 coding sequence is TGTGCCAGCAGCTCAAGAACAGAGCAGTTCTTC.

The CDR3 sequence is CASSDSAGAADEQYF. The CDR3 bases are TGTGCCAGCAGTGACAGTGCGGGAGCGGCGGACGAGCAGTACTTC. The chain has TRBV25-1 and TRBJ2-7, with TRBD2 matching over 7 bases. V trimming: 3 bases; J trimming: 5 bases; junction bases outside the gene matches: 10. This CDR3 has 15 amino acids. Germline-derived CDR1 and CDR2 are MGHDK and SYGVNS.

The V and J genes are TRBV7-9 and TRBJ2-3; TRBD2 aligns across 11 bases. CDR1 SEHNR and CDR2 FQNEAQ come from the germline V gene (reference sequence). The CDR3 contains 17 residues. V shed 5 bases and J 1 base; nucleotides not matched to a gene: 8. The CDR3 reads CASSTLTSGMGTDTQYF. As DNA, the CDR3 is TGTGCCAGCAGCACCCTGACTAGCGGGATGGGCACAGATACGCAGTATTTT.

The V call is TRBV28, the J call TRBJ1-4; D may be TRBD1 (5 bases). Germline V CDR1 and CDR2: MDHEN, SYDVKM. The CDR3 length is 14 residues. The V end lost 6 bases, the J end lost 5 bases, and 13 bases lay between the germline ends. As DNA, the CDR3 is TGTGCCAGCAGCCAGGGAAGCTGGAATGAAAAACTGTTTTTT. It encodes CASSQGSWNEKLFF.

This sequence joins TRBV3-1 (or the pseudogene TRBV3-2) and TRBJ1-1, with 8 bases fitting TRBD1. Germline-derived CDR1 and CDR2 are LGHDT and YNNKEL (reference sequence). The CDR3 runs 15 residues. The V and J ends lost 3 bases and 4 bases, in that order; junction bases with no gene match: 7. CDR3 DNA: TGTGCCAGCAGCCAGGGGGGTACAGGGGGCACTGAAGCTTTCTTT. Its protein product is CASSQGGTGGTEAFF.

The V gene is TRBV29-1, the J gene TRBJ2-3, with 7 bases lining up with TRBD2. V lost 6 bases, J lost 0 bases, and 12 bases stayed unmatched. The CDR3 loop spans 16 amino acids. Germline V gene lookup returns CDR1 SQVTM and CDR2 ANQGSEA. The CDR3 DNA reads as TGCAGCGTGGAGGGAGGGAGTCGAATTAGCACAGATACGCAGTATTTT. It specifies CSVEGGSRISTDTQYF.

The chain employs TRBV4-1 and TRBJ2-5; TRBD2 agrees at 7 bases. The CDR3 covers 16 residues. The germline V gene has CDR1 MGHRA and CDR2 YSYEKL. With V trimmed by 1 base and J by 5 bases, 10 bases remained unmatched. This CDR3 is CASSQGGGVVQETQYF. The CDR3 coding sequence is TGCGCCAGCAGCCAAGGGGGGGGAGTAGTACAGGAGACCCAGTACTTC.

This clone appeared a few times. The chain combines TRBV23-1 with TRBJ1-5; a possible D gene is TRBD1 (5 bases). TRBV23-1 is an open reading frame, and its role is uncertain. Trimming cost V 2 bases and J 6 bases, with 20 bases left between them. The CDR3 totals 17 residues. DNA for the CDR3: TGCGCCAGCAGTCAACTGAGCGGGACCGACAGAGGTCAGCCCCAGCATTTT. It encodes CASSQLSGTDRGQPQHF.

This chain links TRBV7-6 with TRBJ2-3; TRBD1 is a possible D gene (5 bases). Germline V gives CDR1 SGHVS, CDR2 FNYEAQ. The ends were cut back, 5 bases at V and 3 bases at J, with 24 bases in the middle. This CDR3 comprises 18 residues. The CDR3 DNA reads TGTGCCAGCAGCCTAAAGCGAGACAGAGCCCCCTTAACAGATACGCAGTATTTT. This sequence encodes CASSLKRDRAPLTDTQYF.

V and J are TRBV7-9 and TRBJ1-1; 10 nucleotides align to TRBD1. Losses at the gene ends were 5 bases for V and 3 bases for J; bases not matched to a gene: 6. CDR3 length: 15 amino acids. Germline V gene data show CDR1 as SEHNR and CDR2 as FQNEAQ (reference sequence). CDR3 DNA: TGTGCCAGCAGCGCCCCGGGACAGGGGCACACTGAAGCTTTCTTT. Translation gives CASSAPGQGHTEAFF.

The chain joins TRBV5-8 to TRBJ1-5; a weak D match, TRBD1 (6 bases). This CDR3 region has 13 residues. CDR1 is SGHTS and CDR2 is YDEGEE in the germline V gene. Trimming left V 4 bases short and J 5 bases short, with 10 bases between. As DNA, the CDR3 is TGTGCCAGCAGCAAGGACAGTGATCAGCCCCAGCATTTT. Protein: CASSKDSDQPQHF.

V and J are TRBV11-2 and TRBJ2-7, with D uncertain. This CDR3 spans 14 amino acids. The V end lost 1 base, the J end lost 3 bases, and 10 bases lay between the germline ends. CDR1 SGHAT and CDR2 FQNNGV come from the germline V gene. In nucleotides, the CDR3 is TGTGCCAGCAGCTTAGCCCACAGTCACTACGAGCAGTACTTC. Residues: CASSLAHSHYEQYF.

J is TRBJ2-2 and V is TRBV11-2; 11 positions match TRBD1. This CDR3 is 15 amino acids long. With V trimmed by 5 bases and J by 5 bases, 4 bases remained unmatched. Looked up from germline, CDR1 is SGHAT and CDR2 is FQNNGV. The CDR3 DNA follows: TGTGCCAGCAGCCCGTGGGACAGGGGGACCGGGGAGCTGTTTTTT. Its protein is CASSPWDRGTGELFF. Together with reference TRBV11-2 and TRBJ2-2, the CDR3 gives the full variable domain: EAGVAQSPRYKIIEKRQSVAFWCNPISGHATLYWYQQILGQGPKLLIQFQNNGVVDDSQLPKDRFSAERLKGVDSTLKIQPAKLEDSAVYLCASSPWDRGTGELFFGEGSRLTVL.

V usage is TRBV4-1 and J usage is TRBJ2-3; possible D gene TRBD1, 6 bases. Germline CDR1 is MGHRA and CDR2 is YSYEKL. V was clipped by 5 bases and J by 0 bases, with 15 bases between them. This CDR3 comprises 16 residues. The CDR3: CASSAQGPFSTDTQYF. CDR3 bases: TGCGCCAGCAGCGCACAGGGTCCCTTTAGCACAGATACGCAGTATTTT.

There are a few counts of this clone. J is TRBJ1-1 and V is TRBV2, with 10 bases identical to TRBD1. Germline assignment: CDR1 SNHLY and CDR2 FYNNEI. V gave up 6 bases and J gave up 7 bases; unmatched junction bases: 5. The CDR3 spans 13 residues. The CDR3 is CASSGQGGIEAFF. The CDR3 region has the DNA TGTGCCAGCAGCGGACAGGGGGGAATTGAAGCTTTCTTT.

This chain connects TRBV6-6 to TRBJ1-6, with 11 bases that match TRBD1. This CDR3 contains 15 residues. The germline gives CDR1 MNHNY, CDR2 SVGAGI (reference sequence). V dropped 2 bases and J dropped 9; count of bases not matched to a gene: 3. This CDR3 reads CASSYEGQGVSPLHF. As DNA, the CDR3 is TGTGCCAGCAGTTACGAGGGACAGGGGGTTTCACCCCTCCACTTT.